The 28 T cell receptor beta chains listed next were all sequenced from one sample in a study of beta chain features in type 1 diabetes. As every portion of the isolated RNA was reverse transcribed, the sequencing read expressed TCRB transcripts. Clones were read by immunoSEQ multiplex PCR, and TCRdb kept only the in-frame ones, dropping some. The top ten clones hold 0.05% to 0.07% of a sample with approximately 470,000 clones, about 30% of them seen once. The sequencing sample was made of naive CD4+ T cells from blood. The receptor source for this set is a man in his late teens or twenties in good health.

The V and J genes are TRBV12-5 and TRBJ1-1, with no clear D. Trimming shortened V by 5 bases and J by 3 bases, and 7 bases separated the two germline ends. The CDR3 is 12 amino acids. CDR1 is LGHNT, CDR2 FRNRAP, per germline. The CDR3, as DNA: TGTGCTAGTGGTCTTCCGGACACTGAAGCTTTCTTT. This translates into CASGLPDTEAFF.

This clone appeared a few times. CDR3 DNA: TGCAGCGTTGGGGAGGGGGGAGAGACCCAGTACTTC. Translating gives CSVGEGGETQYF. This chain links TRBV29-1 with TRBJ2-5; weak D call: TRBD2 (7 bases). Between the trimmed V and J ends, which lost 4 bases and 4 bases, there was a span of 10 bases. Germline CDR1 and CDR2: SQVTM and ANQGSEA. CDR3 size: 12 residues.

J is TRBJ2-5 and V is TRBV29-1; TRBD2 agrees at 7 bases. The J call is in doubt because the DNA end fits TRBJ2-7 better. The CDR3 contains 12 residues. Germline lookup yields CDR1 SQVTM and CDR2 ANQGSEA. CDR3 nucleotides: TGCAGCGTTAGGGCGGGAGACTACGAGCAGTACTTC. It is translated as CSVRAGDYEQYF.

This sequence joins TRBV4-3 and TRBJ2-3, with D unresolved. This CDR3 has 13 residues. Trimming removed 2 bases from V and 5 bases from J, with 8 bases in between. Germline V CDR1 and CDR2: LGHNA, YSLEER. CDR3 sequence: CASSQKWGDTQYF. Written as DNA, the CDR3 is TGCGCCAGCAGCCAAAAGTGGGGAGATACGCAGTATTTT.

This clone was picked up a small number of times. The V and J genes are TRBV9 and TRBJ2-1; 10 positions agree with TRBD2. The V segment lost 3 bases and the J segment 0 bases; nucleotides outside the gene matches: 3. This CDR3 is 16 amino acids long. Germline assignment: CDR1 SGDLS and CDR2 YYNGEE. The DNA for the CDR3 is TGTGCCAGCAGCGGGACTAGCGGCTACTCCTACAATGAGCAGTTCTTC. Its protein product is CASSGTSGYSYNEQFF.

The CDR3 loop is CASSLEAGNYEQYF. CDR3 DNA sequence: TGTGCCAGCAGCTTAGAGGCAGGGAACTACGAGCAGTACTTC. The V gene is TRBV7-2, the J gene TRBJ2-7; D perhaps matches TRBD1 (5 bases). The CDR3 totals 14 residues. The V gene lost 1 base and the J gene lost 3 bases, with 10 bases spanning the gap. Germline V gene data show CDR1 as SGHTA and CDR2 as FQGNSA.

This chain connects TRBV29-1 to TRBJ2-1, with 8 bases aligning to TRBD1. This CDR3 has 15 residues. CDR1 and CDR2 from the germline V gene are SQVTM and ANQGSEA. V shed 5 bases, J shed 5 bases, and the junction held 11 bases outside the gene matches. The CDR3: CSVTDRDRLNNEQFF. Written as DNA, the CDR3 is TGCAGCGTTACAGACCGGGACAGGTTAAACAATGAGCAGTTCTTC.

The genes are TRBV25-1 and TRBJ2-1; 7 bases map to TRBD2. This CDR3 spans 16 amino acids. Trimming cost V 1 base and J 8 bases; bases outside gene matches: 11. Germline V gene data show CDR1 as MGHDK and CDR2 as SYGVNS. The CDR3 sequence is CASSEWGGGRYDEQFF. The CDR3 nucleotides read TGTGCCAGCAGTGAATGGGGGGGAGGGCGTTATGATGAGCAGTTCTTC.

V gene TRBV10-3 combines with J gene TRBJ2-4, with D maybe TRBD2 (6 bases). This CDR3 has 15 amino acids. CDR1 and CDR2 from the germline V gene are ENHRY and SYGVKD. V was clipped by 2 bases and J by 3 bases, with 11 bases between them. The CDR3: CAISEMGGGKNIQYF. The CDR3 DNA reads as TGTGCCATCAGTGAGATGGGGGGAGGCAAAAACATTCAGTACTTC.

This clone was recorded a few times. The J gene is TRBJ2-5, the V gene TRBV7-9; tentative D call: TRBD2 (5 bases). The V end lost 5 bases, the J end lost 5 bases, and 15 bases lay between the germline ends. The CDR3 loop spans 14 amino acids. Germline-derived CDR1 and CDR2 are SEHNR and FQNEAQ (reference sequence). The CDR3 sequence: CASSPEGTRETQYF. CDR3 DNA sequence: TGTGCCAGCAGCCCAGAGGGCACTCGGGAGACCCAGTACTTC. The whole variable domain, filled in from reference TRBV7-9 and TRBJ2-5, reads DTGVSQNPRHKITKRGQNVTFRCDPISEHNRLYWYRQTLGQGPEFLTYFQNEAQLEKSRLLSDRFSAERPKGSFSTLEIQRTEQGDSAMYLCASSPEGTRETQYFGPGTRLLVL.

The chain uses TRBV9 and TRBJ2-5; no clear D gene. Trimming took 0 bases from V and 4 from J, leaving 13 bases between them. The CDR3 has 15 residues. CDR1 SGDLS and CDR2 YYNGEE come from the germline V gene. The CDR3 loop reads CASSVDSSARETQYF. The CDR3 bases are TGTGCCAGCAGCGTAGACTCGTCGGCTCGAGAGACCCAGTACTTC.

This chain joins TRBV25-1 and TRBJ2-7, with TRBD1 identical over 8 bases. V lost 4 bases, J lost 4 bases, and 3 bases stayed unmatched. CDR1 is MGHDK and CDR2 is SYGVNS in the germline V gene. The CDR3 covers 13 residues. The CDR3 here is CASSGQGWYEQYF. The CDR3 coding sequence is TGTGCCAGCAGTGGACAGGGGTGGTACGAGCAGTACTTC.

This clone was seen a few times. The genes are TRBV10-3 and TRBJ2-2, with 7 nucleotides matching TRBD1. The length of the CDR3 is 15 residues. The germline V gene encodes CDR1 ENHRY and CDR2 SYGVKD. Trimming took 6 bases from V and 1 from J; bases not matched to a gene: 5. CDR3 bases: TGTGCCATCAGGGAGACAGGGATGAACACCGGGGAGCTGTTTTTT. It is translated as CAIRETGMNTGELFF.

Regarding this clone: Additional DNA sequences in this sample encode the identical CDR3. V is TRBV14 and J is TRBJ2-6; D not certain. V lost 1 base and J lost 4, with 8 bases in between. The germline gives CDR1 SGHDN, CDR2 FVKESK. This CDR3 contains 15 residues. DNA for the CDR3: TGTGCCAGCAGCCAAGGTGGGTCCGGGGCCAACGTCCTGACTTTC. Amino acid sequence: CASSQGGSGANVLTF.

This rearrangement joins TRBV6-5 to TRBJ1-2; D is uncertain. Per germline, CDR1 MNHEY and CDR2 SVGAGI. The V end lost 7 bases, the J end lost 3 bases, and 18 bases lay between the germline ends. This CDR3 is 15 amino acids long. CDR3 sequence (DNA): TGTGCCAGCACCGATCGACATAGTGGTGACTATGGCTACACCTTC. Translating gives CASTDRHSGDYGYTF.

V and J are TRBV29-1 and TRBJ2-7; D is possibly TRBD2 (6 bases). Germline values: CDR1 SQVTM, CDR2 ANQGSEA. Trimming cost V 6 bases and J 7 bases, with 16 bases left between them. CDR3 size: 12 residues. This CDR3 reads CSVTYTRGEQYF. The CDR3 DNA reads TGCAGCGTAACATATACCCGGGGGGAGCAGTACTTC.

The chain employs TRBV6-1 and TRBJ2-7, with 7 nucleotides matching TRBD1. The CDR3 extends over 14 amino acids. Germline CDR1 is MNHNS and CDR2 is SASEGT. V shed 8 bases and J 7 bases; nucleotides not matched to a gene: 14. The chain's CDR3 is CASLSPGGPSEQYF. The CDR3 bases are TGTGCCAGCCTTTCGCCAGGGGGACCGTCGGAGCAGTACTTC.

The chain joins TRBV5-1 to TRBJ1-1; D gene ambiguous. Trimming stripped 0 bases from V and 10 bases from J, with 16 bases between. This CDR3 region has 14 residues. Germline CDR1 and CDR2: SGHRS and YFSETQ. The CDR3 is CASSLAPRASVAFF. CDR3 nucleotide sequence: TGCGCCAGCAGCTTGGCCCCCCGGGCATCGGTAGCTTTCTTT. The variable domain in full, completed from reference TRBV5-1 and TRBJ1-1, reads KAGVTQTPRYLIKTRGQQVTLSCSPISGHRSVSWYQQTPGQGLQFLFEYFSETQRNKGNFPGRFSGRQFSNSRSEMNVSTLELGDSALYLCASSLAPRASVAFFGQGTRLTVV.

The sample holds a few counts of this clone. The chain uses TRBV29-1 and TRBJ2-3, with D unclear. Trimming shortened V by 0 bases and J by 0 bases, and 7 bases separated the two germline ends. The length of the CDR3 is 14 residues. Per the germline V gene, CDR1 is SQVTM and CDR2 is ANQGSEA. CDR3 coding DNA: TGCAGCGTTGAAGAGGTACCTAGCACAGATACGCAGTATTTT. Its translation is CSVEEVPSTDTQYF.

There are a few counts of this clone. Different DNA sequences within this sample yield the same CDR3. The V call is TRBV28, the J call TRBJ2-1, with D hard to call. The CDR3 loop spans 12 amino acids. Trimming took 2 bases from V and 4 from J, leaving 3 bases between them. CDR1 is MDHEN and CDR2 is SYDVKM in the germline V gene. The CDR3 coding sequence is TGTGCCAGCAGTTTAGGTTACAATGAGCAGTTCTTC. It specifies CASSLGYNEQFF.

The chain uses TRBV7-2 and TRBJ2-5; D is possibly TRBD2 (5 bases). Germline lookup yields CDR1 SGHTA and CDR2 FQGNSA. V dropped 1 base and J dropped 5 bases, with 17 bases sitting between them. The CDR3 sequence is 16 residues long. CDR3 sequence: CASSLGVTRGSETQYF. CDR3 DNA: TGTGCCAGCAGCTTAGGAGTCACCCGGGGTTCGGAGACCCAGTACTTC.

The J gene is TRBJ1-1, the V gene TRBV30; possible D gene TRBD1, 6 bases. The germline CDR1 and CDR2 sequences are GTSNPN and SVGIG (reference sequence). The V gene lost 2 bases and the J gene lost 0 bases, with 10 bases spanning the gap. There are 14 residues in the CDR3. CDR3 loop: CAWSLTGMNTEAFF. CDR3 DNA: TGTGCCTGGAGTTTGACAGGAATGAACACTGAAGCTTTCTTT.

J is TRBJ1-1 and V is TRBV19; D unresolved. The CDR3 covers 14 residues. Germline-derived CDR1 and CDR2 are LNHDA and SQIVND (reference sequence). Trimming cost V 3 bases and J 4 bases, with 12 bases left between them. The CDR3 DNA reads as TGTGCCAGTAGTATCGGACGGCTTGGCACTGAAGCTTTCTTT. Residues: CASSIGRLGTEAFF.

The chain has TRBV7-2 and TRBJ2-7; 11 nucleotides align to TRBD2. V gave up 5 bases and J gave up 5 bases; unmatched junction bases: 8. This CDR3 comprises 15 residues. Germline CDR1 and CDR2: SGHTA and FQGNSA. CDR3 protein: CASSRDGTSGDEQYF. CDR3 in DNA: TGTGCCAGCAGCCGAGACGGGACTAGCGGCGACGAGCAGTACTTC.

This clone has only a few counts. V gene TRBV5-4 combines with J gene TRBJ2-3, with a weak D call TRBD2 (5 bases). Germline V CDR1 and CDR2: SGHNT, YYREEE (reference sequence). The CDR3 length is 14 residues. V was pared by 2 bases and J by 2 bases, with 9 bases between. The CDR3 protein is CASSLAATTDTQYF. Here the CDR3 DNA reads TGTGCCAGCAGCTTAGCGGCTACCACAGATACGCAGTATTTT.

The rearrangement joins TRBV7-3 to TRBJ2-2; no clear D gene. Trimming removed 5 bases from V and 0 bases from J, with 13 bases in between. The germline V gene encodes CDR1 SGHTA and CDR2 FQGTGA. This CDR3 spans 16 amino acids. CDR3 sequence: CASSLQPGANTGELFF. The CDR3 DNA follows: TGTGCCAGCAGCCTCCAACCAGGCGCGAACACCGGGGAGCTGTTTTTT. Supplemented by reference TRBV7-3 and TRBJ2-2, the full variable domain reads GAGVSQTPSNKVTEKGKYVELRCDPISGHTALYWYRQSLGQGPEFLIYFQGTGAADDSGLPNDRFFAVRPEGSVSTLKIQRTERGDSAVYLCASSLQPGANTGELFFGEGSRLTVL.

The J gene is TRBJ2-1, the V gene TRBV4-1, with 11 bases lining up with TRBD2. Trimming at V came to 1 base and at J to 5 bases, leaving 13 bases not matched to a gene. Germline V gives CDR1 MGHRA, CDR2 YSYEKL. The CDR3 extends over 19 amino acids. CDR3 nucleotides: TGCGCCAGCAGCCAAGCTACAGATAGACTAGCGGGACGGAACAATGAGCAGTTCTTC. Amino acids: CASSQATDRLAGRNNEQFF.

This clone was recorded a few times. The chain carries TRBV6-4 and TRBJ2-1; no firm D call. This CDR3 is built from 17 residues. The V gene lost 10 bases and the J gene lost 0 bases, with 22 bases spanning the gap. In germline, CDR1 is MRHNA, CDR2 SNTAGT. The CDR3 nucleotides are TGTGCCATCCCTCGGACCTCCCAACCTCGCTCCTACAATGAGCAGTTCTTC. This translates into CAIPRTSQPRSYNEQFF.